The sequence of this T cell receptor beta chain was determined in a study of technical replicates of blood from several donors. Germline CDR1 SQVTM, CDR2 ANQGSEA. J was trimmed by 5 bases and V by 3 bases; bases with no gene match: 3. The CDR3 covers 12 residues. The table came from immunoSEQ multiplex PCR; TCRdb's copy has only in-frame clones and leaves some out. Among 35,000 to 50,000 clones listed, almost 97% were seen once. The TCR was taken from a human donor in good health. Input material: T cells isolated from PBMCs. This chain joins TRBV29-1 and TRBJ2-7, with TRBD2 matching 8 bases. The chain's CDR3 is CSVESGSDEQYF. The CDR3 nucleotides are TGCAGCGTTGAGAGCGGGAGCGACGAGCAGTACTTC.